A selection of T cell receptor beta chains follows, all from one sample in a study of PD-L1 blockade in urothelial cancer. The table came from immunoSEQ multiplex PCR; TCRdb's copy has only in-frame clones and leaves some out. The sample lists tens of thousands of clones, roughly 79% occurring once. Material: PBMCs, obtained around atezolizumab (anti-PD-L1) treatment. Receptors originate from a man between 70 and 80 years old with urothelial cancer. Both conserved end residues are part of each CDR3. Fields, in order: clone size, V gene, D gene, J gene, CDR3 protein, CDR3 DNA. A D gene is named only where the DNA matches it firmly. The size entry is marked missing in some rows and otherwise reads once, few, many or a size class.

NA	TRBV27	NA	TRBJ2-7	CASSLGQGGYEQYF	TGTGCCAGCAGTTTGGGTCAGGGTGGCTACGAGCAGTACTTC
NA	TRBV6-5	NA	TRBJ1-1	CASSFQGWNTEAFF	TGTGCCAGCAGTTTCCAGGGATGGAACACTGAAGCTTTCTTT
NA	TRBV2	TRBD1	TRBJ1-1	CASDREMNTEAFF	TGTGCCAGCGACAGGGAAATGAACACTGAAGCTTTCTTT
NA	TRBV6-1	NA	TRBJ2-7	CASSEGAGRAYEQYF	TGTGCCAGCAGCGAAGGGGCGGGACGTGCCTACGAGCAGTACTTC
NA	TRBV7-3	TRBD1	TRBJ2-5	CASSTSGGVQETQYF	TGTGCCAGCAGCACCTCAGGGGGAGTCCAAGAGACCCAGTACTTC
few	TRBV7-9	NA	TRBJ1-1	CASSFRGNTEAFF	TGTGCCAGCAGCTTCAGGGGAAACACTGAAGCTTTCTTT
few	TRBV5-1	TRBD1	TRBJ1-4	CASSLAGQVATNEKLFF	TGCGCCAGCAGCTTGGCTGGACAGGTAGCAACTAATGAAAAACTGTTTTTT
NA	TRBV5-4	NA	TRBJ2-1	CASSQTYNEQFF	TGTGCCAGCAGCCAAACCTACAATGAGCAGTTCTTC
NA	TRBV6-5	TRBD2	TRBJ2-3	CASSRGLARTDTQYF	TGTGCCAGCAGTCGCGGACTAGCTCGCACAGATACGCAGTATTTT
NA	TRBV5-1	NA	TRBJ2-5	CASSSTTGLETQYF	TGCGCCAGCAGCTCTACCACAGGGTTAGAGACCCAGTACTTC
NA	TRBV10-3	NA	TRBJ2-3	CAIRPSDGTDTQYF	TGTGCCATCAGGCCTAGCGATGGCACAGATACGCAGTATTTT
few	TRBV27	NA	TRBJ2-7	CASSLSRGEEQYF	TGTGCCAGCAGTTTATCTAGAGGTGAAGAGCAGTACTTC
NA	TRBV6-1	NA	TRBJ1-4	CASSGSINEKLFF	TGTGCCAGCAGTGGCAGTATAAATGAAAAACTGTTTTTT
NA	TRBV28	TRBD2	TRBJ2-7	CASSLNGPASGRNEQYF	TGTGCCAGCAGTTTAAATGGTCCGGCTAGCGGGAGGAACGAGCAGTACTTC
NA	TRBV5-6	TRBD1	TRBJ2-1	CASRQGAGSYNEQFF	TGTGCCAGCAGGCAGGGGGCAGGATCCTACAATGAGCAGTTCTTC
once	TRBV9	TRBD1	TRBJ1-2	CASSVEGQGGGYTF	TGTGCCAGCAGCGTAGAGGGACAGGGCGGGGGCTACACCTTC
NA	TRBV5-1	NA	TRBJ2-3	CASSQLGATDTQYF	TGCGCCAGCAGCCAACTAGGTGCCACAGATACGCAGTATTTT